This T cell receptor beta chain originates from a study of blood T cell repertoires in COVID-19. Study details: Samples came from the United States, Italy and Spain, spanning acute and convalescent COVID-19. The cDNA or gDNA used as material had been derived from T cells, B-cell-depleted T cells, or PBMCs.

Germline CDR1 is MDHEN and CDR2 is SYDVKM. The ends lost 4 bases at V and 8 bases at J; junction bases unmatched: 6. The CDR3 contains 14 residues. Authors' methods: Amplification of reference gene primers provided the estimated nucleated cell counts. Libraries were prepared by immunoSEQ multiplex PCR; TCRdb keeps only in-frame clonotypes and omits some of them. Clonal size and the V and J genes are those of that table, whereas D and trimming came from the DNA. Among tens of thousands of clones listed, over 85% were seen once. The sequence was collected from a man aged 45-60 years with acute or convalescent COVID-19. This chain links TRBV28 with TRBJ1-4, with 8 nucleotides matching TRBD1. The sequenced sample was peripheral blood. CDR3 DNA sequence: TGTGCCAGCAGTTACGGACAGGGTGGGGAAAAACTGTTTTTT. It yields the protein CASSYGQGGEKLFF.